A selection of T cell receptor beta chains follows, all from one sample in a study of T cells after yellow fever vaccination. TCRdb re-called the 5' RACE reads with MiXCR, one entry per CDR3 protein. The sample shows some 670,000 distinct CDR3 sequences, 9% to 15% of them seen only once. Here the sequenced sample was PBMCs, taken on the day of the yellow fever booster vaccination. These receptors all come from a man aged 25 to 45 who received the YFV17D yellow fever vaccine. The CDR3 runs from the conserved cysteine through the conserved F or W. D genes are given only for firm matches. Some rows mark clone size as missing; the rest say once, few, many or name a class of expanded clone.

.,TRBJ2-3,TRBV15,.,CATSRQADTQYF,TGTGCCACCAGCAGACAGGCCGATACGCAGTATTTT
TRBD2,TRBJ2-5,TRBV28,.,CASSPALAGAKETQYF,TGTGCCAGCAGTCCGGCACTAGCGGGAGCTAAAGAGACCCAGTACTTC
.,TRBJ1-6,TRBV14,few,CASSQDGSSYNSPLHF,TGTGCCAGCAGCCAAGACGGGAGCTCCTATAATTCACCCCTCCACTTT
.,TRBJ2-5,TRBV20-1,.,CSAMDSLQETQYF,TGCAGTGCTATGGACAGCCTTCAAGAGACCCAGTACTTC
.,TRBJ2-3,TRBV7-9,few,CASSSTQVTQYF,TGTGCCAGCAGCTCTACACAAGTTACGCAGTATTTT
TRBD2,TRBJ2-3,TRBV27,few,CASSLSLGTIPTDTQYF,TGTGCCAGCAGTTTATCCCTCGGGACTATCCCCACAGATACGCAGTATTTT
.,TRBJ2-5,TRBV7-2,few,CASSFWSGAQYF,TGTGCCAGCAGCTTCTGGTCGGGGGCCCAGTACTTC
.,TRBJ2-5,TRBV29-1,.,CSVAGQGGSQETQYF,TGCAGCGTTGCCGGACAGGGAGGGTCCCAAGAGACCCAGTACTTC
.,TRBJ2-7,TRBV4-3,.,CASSKVTGREQYF,TGCGCCAGCAGCAAAGTCACAGGGCGCGAGCAGTACTTC
TRBD1,TRBJ1-4,TRBV15,few,CATSREGYRGGEKLFF,TGTGCCACCAGCAGAGAAGGCTACAGGGGCGGCGAAAAACTGTTTTTT
TRBD2,TRBJ2-1,TRBV5-1,few,CASRKISGSSYNEQFF,TGCGCCAGCAGAAAAATTAGCGGGAGTTCCTACAATGAGCAGTTCTTC
.,TRBJ2-2,TRBV27,.,CASSATGTGELFF,TGTGCCAGCAGTGCCACAGGGACCGGGGAGCTGTTTTTT
.,TRBJ2-1,TRBV28,.,CASSSWTESVRQWTFF,TGTGCCAGCAGTTCTTGGACCGAGTCCGTCCGTCAATGGACGTTCTTC
TRBD2,TRBJ2-7,TRBV7-2,few,CASSPTSGSSEEQYF,TGTGCCAGCAGTCCTACTAGCGGGAGTTCGGAGGAGCAGTACTTC
.,TRBJ2-7,TRBV9,.,CASSVAPGSRFGEQYF,TGTGCCAGCAGCGTAGCTCCCGGGTCCCGCTTCGGCGAGCAGTACTTC
TRBD1,TRBJ2-2,TRBV12-3/TRBV12-4,few,CASSPGQGGPGELFF,TGTGCCAGCAGTCCCGGACAGGGAGGTCCCGGGGAGCTGTTTTTT
.,TRBJ2-7,TRBV5-6,few,CASSLFRSSYEQYF,TGTGCCAGCAGCTTGTTCCGGAGCTCCTACGAGCAGTACTTC
.,TRBJ2-1,TRBV7-2,.,CASSKTSILTYNEQFF,TGTGCCAGCAGCAAAACGTCGATTTTGACTTACAATGAGCAGTTCTTC
TRBD1,TRBJ2-3,TRBV14,.,CASSQDVPGQGMADTQYF,TGTGCCAGCAGCCAAGACGTCCCCGGACAGGGAATGGCAGATACGCAGTATTTT
.,TRBJ2-2,TRBV30,many,CAWSVARSENTGELFF,TGTGCCTGGAGTGTAGCTCGGTCAGAGAACACCGGGGAGCTGTTTTTT
.,TRBJ2-7,TRBV6-6,few,CAGQQTGAGEQYF,TGTGCCGGCCAACAAACGGGGGCAGGCGAGCAGTACTTC
.,TRBJ2-4,TRBV4-3,few,CASSQEFGRSLAKNIQYF,TGCGCCAGCAGCCAAGAATTCGGACGCAGCCTAGCCAAAAACATTCAGTACTTC
.,TRBJ1-2,TRBV29-1,few,CSVESTRSYGYTF,TGCAGCGTTGAGAGCACTCGGAGCTATGGCTACACCTTC
.,TRBJ2-7,TRBV15,.,CAPSRGGGRRLEQYF,TGTGCCCCCAGCAGAGGTGGGGGGCGACGCTTGGAGCAGTACTTC
.,TRBJ2-7,TRBV29-1,few,CSVEEGGDGPYEQYF,TGCAGCGTTGAAGAAGGGGGGGACGGACCCTACGAGCAGTACTTC
TRBD2,TRBJ2-3,TRBV5-1,.,CASSRRQLAGLSTDTQYF,TGCGCCAGCAGCAGGCGCCAACTAGCGGGCCTCAGCACAGATACGCAGTATTTT
TRBD1,TRBJ1-2,TRBV19,.,CASSQPQGTYGYTF,TGTGCCAGTAGTCAACCACAGGGGACTTATGGCTACACCTTC
.,TRBJ1-3,TRBV6-5,few,CASSYGRRAGNTIYF,TGTGCCAGCAGTTATGGGCGACGGGCTGGAAACACCATATATTTT
TRBD1,TRBJ1-2,TRBV6-1,few,CASSQGQGANGYTF,TGTGCCAGCAGTCAGGGACAGGGGGCAAATGGCTACACCTTC
.,TRBJ2-3,TRBV12-3/TRBV12-4,.,CASSLNYQDTQYF,TGTGCCAGCAGTTTAAACTACCAAGATACGCAGTATTTT
TRBD1,TRBJ1-2,TRBV5-1,few,CASSSTGTGPSRGYTF,TGCGCCAGCAGCTCAACCGGGACAGGGCCTTCGCGCGGCTACACCTTC